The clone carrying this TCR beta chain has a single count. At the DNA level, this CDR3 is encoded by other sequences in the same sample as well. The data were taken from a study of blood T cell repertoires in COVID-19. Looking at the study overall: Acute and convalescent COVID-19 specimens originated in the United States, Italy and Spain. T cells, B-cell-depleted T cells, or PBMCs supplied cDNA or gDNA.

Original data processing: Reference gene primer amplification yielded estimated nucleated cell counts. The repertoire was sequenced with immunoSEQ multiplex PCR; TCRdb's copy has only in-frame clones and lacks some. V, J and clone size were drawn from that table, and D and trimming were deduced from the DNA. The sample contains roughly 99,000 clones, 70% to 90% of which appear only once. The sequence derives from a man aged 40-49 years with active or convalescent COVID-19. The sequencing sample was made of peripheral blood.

The CDR3 DNA follows: TGTGCCAGCAGTTTAGGCGGGAATGAAAAACTGTTTTTT. Its translation is CASSLGGNEKLFF. The rearrangement links TRBV12-3 or TRBV12-4 to TRBJ1-4, with D uncertain. The V gene lost 1 base and the J gene lost 5 bases, with 5 bases spanning the gap. The CDR3 totals 13 residues.